The 22 T cell receptor beta chains listed next were all sequenced from one sample in a study of cytomegalovirus exposure and HLA in healthy donors. PCR primers comprised 60 Vbeta and 13 Jbeta primers. Assay: immunoSEQ multiplex PCR; the TCRdb copy retains only in-frame clones and omits some. The sample records roughly 200,000 clones, 75% being singletons. Material: PBMCs. All receptors come from a male donor in good health and CMV-seronegative.

The CDR3 is CASSQDLGAGGDTQYF. The CDR3, as DNA: TGTGCCAGCAGCCAAGATCTAGGGGCCGGGGGAGATACGCAGTATTTT. This chain joins TRBV14 and TRBJ2-3, with D possibly being TRBD2 (6 bases). V was shortened by 0 bases and J by 5 bases, with 15 bases between the two germline ends. Germline V gives CDR1 SGHDN, CDR2 FVKESK. This CDR3 is built from 16 residues. The whole variable domain, filled in from reference TRBV14 and TRBJ2-3, reads EAGVTQFPSHSVIEKGQTVTLRCDPISGHDNLYWYRRVMGKEIKFLLHFVKESKQDESGMPNNRFLAERTGGTYSTLKVQPAELEDSGVYFCASSQDLGAGGDTQYFGPGTRLTVL.

CDR3 region: CAWSVARGMTPLHF. In DNA, the CDR3 is TGTGCCTGGAGTGTGGCGAGGGGGATGACACCCCTCCACTTT. V is TRBV30 and J is TRBJ1-6; tentative D call: TRBD1 (6 bases). From germline, CDR1 is GTSNPN and CDR2 SVGIG (reference sequence). V was pared by 0 bases and J by 11 bases, with 14 bases between. This CDR3 is 14 amino acids long. Drawing the rest from reference TRBV30 and TRBJ1-6, the complete variable domain is SQTIHQWPATLVQPVGSPLSLECTVEGTSNPNLYWYRQAAGRGLQLLFYSVGIGQISSEVPQNLSASRPQDRQFILSSKKLLLSDSGFYLCAWSVARGMTPLHFGNGTRLTVT.

The chain combines TRBV28 with TRBJ2-1; D unresolved. Germline CDR1 and CDR2: MDHEN and SYDVKM. V was shortened by 4 bases and J by 0 bases, with 10 bases between the two germline ends. The length of the CDR3 is 15 residues. CDR3 nucleotides: TGTGCCAGCAGTTACCTGGAGAGCTCCTACAATGAGCAGTTCTTC. It is translated as CASSYLESSYNEQFF.

This chain uses TRBV30 with TRBJ1-4, with TRBD1 matching over 10 bases. The CDR3 totals 15 residues. Germline assignment: CDR1 GTSNPN and CDR2 SVGIG (reference sequence). The junction had 5 bases not matched to a gene; V was cut back by 3 bases and J by 4 bases. The CDR3 sequence: CAWSRQGAFNEKLFF. The CDR3 nucleotides are TGTGCCTGGAGCCGACAGGGGGCGTTTAATGAAAAACTGTTTTTT. Supplemented by reference TRBV30 and TRBJ1-4, the full variable domain reads SQTIHQWPATLVQPVGSPLSLECTVEGTSNPNLYWYRQAAGRGLQLLFYSVGIGQISSEVPQNLSASRPQDRQFILSSKKLLLSDSGFYLCAWSRQGAFNEKLFFGSGTQLSVL.

The rearrangement uses TRBV6-6 and TRBJ1-5, with a weak D call TRBD1 (5 bases). The CDR3 runs to 14 residues. Germline CDR1 reads MNHNY; CDR2 reads SVGAGI (reference sequence). Trimming left V 8 bases short and J 2 bases short, with 13 bases between. Here the CDR3 DNA reads TGTGCCAGCGCGAAGGGGCTGGGCAATCAGCCCCAGCATTTT. This gives the protein CASAKGLGNQPQHF.

A single count supports this clone. This CDR3 reads CASRTGIRSVQPQHF. CDR3 DNA sequence: TGTGCCAGCAGGACAGGGATCAGAAGTGTTCAGCCCCAGCATTTT. V is TRBV28 and J is TRBJ1-5, with 7 bases identical to TRBD1. The CDR3 is 15 residues long. V lost 6 bases and J lost 6; bases outside the gene matches: 11. Germline V CDR1 and CDR2: MDHEN, SYDVKM.

The V gene is TRBV9, the J gene TRBJ2-1; TRBD1 aligns across 11 bases. With 3 bases clipped from V and 8 bases from J, the junction kept 7 bases outside the gene matches. Per the germline V gene, CDR1 is SGDLS and CDR2 is YYNGEE. The CDR3 covers 15 residues. CDR3 sequence reads: CASSEPGQGVDEQFF. The CDR3 bases are TGTGCCAGCAGCGAACCGGGACAGGGGGTCGATGAGCAGTTCTTC.

The CDR3 DNA reads TGTGCCAGTAGTGTAACCCCGGGACAGGGGGCGATTGGCTACACCTTC. The encoded protein is CASSVTPGQGAIGYTF. This chain links TRBV19 with TRBJ1-2, with 12 bases identical to TRBD1. Looked up from germline, CDR1 is LNHDA and CDR2 is SQIVND (reference sequence). The junction had 11 bases not matched to a gene; V was cut back by 5 bases and J by 7 bases. This CDR3 is built from 16 residues.

The V gene is TRBV5-6, the J gene TRBJ1-1; 8 positions agree with TRBD1. This CDR3 comprises 15 residues. The germline V gene encodes CDR1 SGHDT and CDR2 YYEEEE. Losses at the gene ends were 1 base for V and 1 base for J; bases not matched to a gene: 3. The CDR3 region has the DNA TGTGCCAGCAGCTTGCCAGGGACAGGGAACACTGAAGCTTTCTTT. It yields the protein CASSLPGTGNTEAFF.

V gene TRBV5-1 combines with J gene TRBJ2-1, with D perhaps matching TRBD2 (5 bases). The germline CDR1 and CDR2 sequences are SGHRS and YFSETQ. V shed 1 base and J shed 2 bases, with 19 bases lying between them. There are 18 residues in the CDR3. The CDR3 here is CASSLNLGAGITYNEQFF. The CDR3, as DNA: TGCGCCAGCAGCTTGAATCTGGGTGCCGGGATAACCTACAATGAGCAGTTCTTC.

The chain has TRBV5-5 and TRBJ1-2; D is uncertain. CDR1 is SGHKS, CDR2 YYEKEE, per germline (reference sequence). The CDR3 is 13 residues long. V dropped 5 bases and J dropped 3 bases, with 11 bases sitting between them. This CDR3 reads CASRQVRDYGYTF. The CDR3, as DNA: TGTGCCAGCAGACAAGTCCGGGACTATGGCTACACCTTC.

V gene TRBV30 combines with J gene TRBJ1-6; TRBD1 matches at 9 bases. The ends lost 2 bases at V and 10 bases at J; junction bases unmatched: 6. This CDR3 has 14 residues. CDR1 and CDR2 from the germline V gene are GTSNPN and SVGIG (reference sequence). The CDR3 sequence is CAWSRTGGSSPLHF. CDR3 DNA: TGTGCCTGGAGTCGAACAGGGGGCTCGTCACCCCTCCACTTT.

The chain couples TRBV9 to TRBJ2-5; D gene uncertain. The CDR3 runs to 16 residues. Trimming stripped 3 bases from V and 5 bases from J, with 20 bases between. Germline loops: CDR1 SGDLS, CDR2 YYNGEE. The CDR3 coding sequence is TGTGCCAGCAGCGGCCAAACCCCGGAACCGAGGGAGACCCAGTACTTC. It codes for CASSGQTPEPRETQYF. Complete variable domain (other parts from reference TRBV9 and TRBJ2-5): DSGVTQTPKHLITATGQRVTLRCSPRSGDLSVYWYQQSLDQGLQFLIQYYNGEERAKGNILERFSAQQFPDLHSELNLSSLELGDSALYFCASSGQTPEPRETQYFGPGTRLLVL.

This chain connects TRBV28 to TRBJ2-3; TRBD2 matches 9 bases. The CDR3 is 20 amino acids. The V and J ends lost 3 bases and 0 bases, in that order; junction bases with no gene match: 16. In germline, CDR1 is MDHEN, CDR2 SYDVKM. CDR3 sequence (DNA): TGTGCCAGCAGTTTCAGGTGGTCGGCTAGCGGGGTTCCTAGCACAGATACGCAGTATTTT. Translation: CASSFRWSASGVPSTDTQYF.

This chain connects TRBV28 to TRBJ2-3; D is possibly TRBD2 (6 bases). CDR1 and CDR2 from the germline V gene are MDHEN and SYDVKM. Between the trimmed V and J ends, which lost 6 bases and 0 bases, there was a span of 7 bases. The CDR3 is 13 residues long. The CDR3 here is CASSRGSTDTQYF. CDR3 nucleotide sequence: TGTGCCAGCAGCCGGGGGAGCACAGATACGCAGTATTTT.

The chain combines TRBV11-2 with TRBJ2-6; 7 nucleotides align to TRBD1. Trimming removed 6 bases from V and 2 bases from J; junction bases left unmatched: 4. Germline CDR1 SGHAT, CDR2 FQNNGV. The CDR3 contains 15 residues. CDR3 region: CASRDRWTGANVLTF. CDR3 sequence (DNA): TGTGCCAGCAGGGACAGGTGGACTGGGGCCAACGTCCTGACTTTC. Full variable domain (missing parts from reference TRBV11-2 and TRBJ2-6): EAGVAQSPRYKIIEKRQSVAFWCNPISGHATLYWYQQILGQGPKLLIQFQNNGVVDDSQLPKDRFSAERLKGVDSTLKIQPAKLEDSAVYLCASRDRWTGANVLTFGAGSRLTVL.

This chain uses TRBV4-1 with TRBJ2-7, with D maybe TRBD2 (6 bases). Between the trimmed V and J ends, which lost 3 bases and 4 bases, there was a span of 16 bases. The V gene's germline CDR1 is MGHRA and CDR2 YSYEKL. CDR3 length: 15 residues. In DNA, the CDR3 is TGCGCCAGCAGCCACCTATCTAGCGCTGGGTACGAGCAGTACTTC. Residues: CASSHLSSAGYEQYF.

The chain has TRBV30 and TRBJ1-3; D uncertain. V was shortened by 1 base and J by 0 bases, with 10 bases between the two germline ends. Germline loops: CDR1 GTSNPN, CDR2 SVGIG (reference sequence). This CDR3 region has 15 residues. The DNA of the CDR3 is TGTGCCTGGAGTGGTCCCGGACTCTCTGGAAACACCATATATTTT. This codes for CAWSGPGLSGNTIYF.

The V call is TRBV6-5, the J call TRBJ2-5; D possibly corresponds to TRBD2 (5 bases). CDR3 length: 15 amino acids. Trimming left V 0 bases short and J 7 bases short, with 15 bases between. The germline V gene encodes CDR1 MNHEY and CDR2 SVGAGI. The CDR3 coding sequence is TGTGCCAGCAGTTACTCGGGTGGAGGCGAAGGGACCCAGTACTTC. This sequence encodes CASSYSGGGEGTQYF.

The chain has TRBV27 and TRBJ1-3; D remains ambiguous. V lost 6 bases and J lost 0, with 6 bases in between. This CDR3 is built from 13 residues. The germline V gene encodes CDR1 MNHEY and CDR2 SMNVEV (reference sequence). The CDR3 DNA follows: TGTGCCAGCAGAAAGCTCTCTGGAAACACCATATATTTT. Its translation is CASRKLSGNTIYF.

This clone was found once. V gene TRBV7-6 combines with J gene TRBJ2-1, with 7 positions matching TRBD2. V lost 3 bases and J lost 3; bases outside the gene matches: 2. The CDR3 has 14 residues. Germline V gene lookup returns CDR1 SGHVS and CDR2 FNYEAQ. The chain's CDR3 is CASSLSGDYNEQFF. CDR3 in DNA: TGTGCCAGCAGCTTGAGCGGGGACTACAATGAGCAGTTCTTC.

This clone was found once. The genes are TRBV10-3 and TRBJ1-1; the match to TRBD1 covers 7 bases. V lost 2 bases to trimming and J lost 5 bases; unmatched junction nucleotides: 17. From germline, CDR1 is ENHRY and CDR2 SYGVKD. The CDR3 covers 18 residues. The CDR3 is CAISEPPGRVRGRTEAFF. The DNA for the CDR3 is TGTGCCATCAGTGAGCCCCCCGGACGTGTGAGGGGGCGTACTGAAGCTTTCTTT.